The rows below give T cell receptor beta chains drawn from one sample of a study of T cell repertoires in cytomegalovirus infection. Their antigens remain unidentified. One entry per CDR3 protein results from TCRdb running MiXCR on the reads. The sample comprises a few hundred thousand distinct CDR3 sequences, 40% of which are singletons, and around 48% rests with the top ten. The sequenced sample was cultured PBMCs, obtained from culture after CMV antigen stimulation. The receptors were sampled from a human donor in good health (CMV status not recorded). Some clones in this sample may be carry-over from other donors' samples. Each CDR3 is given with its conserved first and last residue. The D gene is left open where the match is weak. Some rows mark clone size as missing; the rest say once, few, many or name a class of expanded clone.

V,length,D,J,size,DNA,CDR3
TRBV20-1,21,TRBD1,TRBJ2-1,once,TGCAGTGCTAGAACCACCCTCCGGGACAGTCCGGTGGGGAGCTCCTACAATGAGCAGTTCTTC,CSARTTLRDSPVGSSYNEQFF
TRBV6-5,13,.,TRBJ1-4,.,TGTGCCAGCAGACGACACGTTGATGGAGAACTGTTTTTT,CASRRHVDGELFF
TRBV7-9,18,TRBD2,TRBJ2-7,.,TGTGCCAGCAGTCAGGCGGGGACTAGCGTCGACCCCTCCTACGAGCAGTACTTC,CASSQAGTSVDPSYEQYF
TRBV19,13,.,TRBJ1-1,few,TGTGCCAGTAGGGAGCGCCTGAACACTGAAGCTTTCTTT,CASRERLNTEAFF
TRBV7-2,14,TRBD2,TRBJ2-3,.,TGTGCCAGCAGCGCCGGGGGGGGGGCAGATACGCAGTATTTT,CASSAGGGADTQYF
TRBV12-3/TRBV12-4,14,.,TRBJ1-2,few,TGTGCCAGCAGTTTAGTGGGGCAGGGCTATGGCTACACCTTC,CASSLVGQGYGYTF
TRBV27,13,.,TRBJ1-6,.,TGTGCCAGCAGTCAATTACTGAATTCACCCCTCCACTTT,CASSQLLNSPLHF
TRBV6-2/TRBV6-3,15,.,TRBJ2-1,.,TGTGCCAGCAGTACATTCCGGGGAATAAACAATGAGCAGTTCTTC,CASSTFRGINNEQFF
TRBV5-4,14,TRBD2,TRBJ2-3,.,TGTGCCAGCAGCTCTCAACAGACTAGCGTTCCGCAGTATTTT,CASSSQQTSVPQYF
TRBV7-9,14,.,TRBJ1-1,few,TGTGCCAGCCGTTACAGGGCGGAGAACACTGAAGCTTTCTTT,CASRYRAENTEAFF
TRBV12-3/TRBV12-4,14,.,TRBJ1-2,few,TGTGCCAGCAGTTTCGGGGGCCTGGACTATGGCTACACCTTC,CASSFGGLDYGYTF
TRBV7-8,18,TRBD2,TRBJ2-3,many,TGTGCCAGCAGCTTAGGACTAGCGGGGGACTTGGCGTCGGATACGCAGTATTTT,CASSLGLAGDLASDTQYF
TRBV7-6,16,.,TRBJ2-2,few,TGTGCCAGCAGCTTAGTGGCTGAGGCGGACACCGGGGAGCTGTTTTTT,CASSLVAEADTGELFF
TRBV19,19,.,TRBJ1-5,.,TGTGCCAGTACCGGGACGGGGACACCGATCTTCTATAGCAATCAGCCCCAGCATTTT,CASTGTGTPIFYSNQPQHF
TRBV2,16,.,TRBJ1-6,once,TGTGCCAGCAGTGCGGTTGCGGGACCAGTTAATTCACCCCTCCACTTT,CASSAVAGPVNSPLHF
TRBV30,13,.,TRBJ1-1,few,TGTGCCTGGAGTGTCGGTGGGACCACTGAAGCTTTCTTT,CAWSVGGTTEAFF
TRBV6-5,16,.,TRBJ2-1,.,TGTGCCAGCAGTTTTGAGGCCCACGACCGGGTTAATGAGCAGTTCTTC,CASSFEAHDRVNEQFF
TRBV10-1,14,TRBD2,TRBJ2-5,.,TGCGCCAGCAGTAGCGGGAGGTTCGGAGAGACCCAGTACTTC,CASSSGRFGETQYF
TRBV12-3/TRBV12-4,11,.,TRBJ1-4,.,TGTGCCAGCAGTACGGACAGAAAACTGTTTTTT,CASSTDRKLFF
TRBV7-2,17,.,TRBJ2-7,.,TGTGCCAGCAGCCGCCATTCGCTCCGGGACTCCTCCAACGAGCAGTACTTC,CASSRHSLRDSSNEQYF
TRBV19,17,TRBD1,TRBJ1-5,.,TGTGCCAGTAGTATTTCCGGACAGGAGTATAGCAATCAGCCCCAGCATTTT,CASSISGQEYSNQPQHF
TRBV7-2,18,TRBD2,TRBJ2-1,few,TGTGCCAGCAGCAGACTAGCGGGAGGTACCCCAAGCTACAATGAGCAGTTCTTC,CASSRLAGGTPSYNEQFF
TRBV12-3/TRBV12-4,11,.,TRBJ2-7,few,TGTGCCAGCAGAGCTAGCGCCGAGCAGTACTTC,CASRASAEQYF
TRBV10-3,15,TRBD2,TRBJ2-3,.,TGTGCCATCAGTTCTAGCGGGCCTAGCACAGATACGCAGTATTTT,CAISSSGPSTDTQYF
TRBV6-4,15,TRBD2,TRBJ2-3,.,TGTGCCAGCAGCGCGCTAGCGGGAGGGAGAGATACGCAGTATTTT,CASSALAGGRDTQYF
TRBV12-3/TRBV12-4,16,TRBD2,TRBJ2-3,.,TGTGCCAGCAGAGGAGGACTAGTGGGGTATGGGGATACGCAGTATTTT,CASRGGLVGYGDTQYF
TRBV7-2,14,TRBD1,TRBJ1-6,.,TGTGCCAGCAGCTTAGCAGGGGGCATTTCACCCCTCCACTTT,CASSLAGGISPLHF
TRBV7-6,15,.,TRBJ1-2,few,TGTGCCAGCAGCCCCCTGACCACCGGGAGCTATGGCTACACCTTC,CASSPLTTGSYGYTF
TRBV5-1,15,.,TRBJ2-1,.,TGCGCCAGCAGCTTGTTAGTCGGCAGCTACAATGAGCAGTTCTTC,CASSLLVGSYNEQFF
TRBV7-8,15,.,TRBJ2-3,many,TGTGCCAGCAGCCGTACTACCCGGAGCACAGATACGCAGTATTTT,CASSRTTRSTDTQYF
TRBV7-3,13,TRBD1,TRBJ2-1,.,TGTGCCAGCAGCGGGACAGGGACCAATGAGCAGTTCTTC,CASSGTGTNEQFF
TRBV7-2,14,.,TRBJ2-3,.,TGTGCCAGCAGCTTAGTAGACAGGCGGGATACGCAGTATTTT,CASSLVDRRDTQYF
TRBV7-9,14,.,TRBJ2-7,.,TGTGCCAGCAGCTTGCAGGGGACTCCCCACGAGCAGTACTTC,CASSLQGTPHEQYF
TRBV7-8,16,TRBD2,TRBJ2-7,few,TGTGCCAGCAGCTCAACGCCTAGCGGGAGAACCCTCGAGCAGTACTTC,CASSSTPSGRTLEQYF
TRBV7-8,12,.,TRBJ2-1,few,TGTGCCAGCAGCTTTGAGAACAATGAGCAGTTCTTC,CASSFENNEQFF
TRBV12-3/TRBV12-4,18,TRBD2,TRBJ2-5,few,TGTGCCAGCAGCTCCGGGACTAGCGGGAGGGGAGGGGGGGAGACCCAGTACTTC,CASSSGTSGRGGGETQYF
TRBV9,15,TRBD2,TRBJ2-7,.,TGTGCCAGCAGCCCGGGACTAGCGGAGCCCTACGAGCAGTACTTC,CASSPGLAEPYEQYF
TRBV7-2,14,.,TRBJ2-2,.,TGTGCCAGCAGCTTAGCGTTGGTCACCGGGGAGCTGTTTTTT,CASSLALVTGELFF
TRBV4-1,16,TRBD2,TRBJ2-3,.,TGCGCCAGCAGCCGAGGGACTAGCGGTACACGTAAGGAGCAGTATTTT,CASSRGTSGTRKEQYF
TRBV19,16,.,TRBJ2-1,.,TGTGCCAGTAGTTCGGGGTTGGTGTTCACCTACAATGAGCAGTTCTTC,CASSSGLVFTYNEQFF
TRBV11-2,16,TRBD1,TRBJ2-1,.,TGTGCCAGCAGCCCTCGTCCCGGGACAGGGAGAAATGAGCAGTTCTTC,CASSPRPGTGRNEQFF
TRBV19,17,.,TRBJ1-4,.,TGTGCCAGTAGTGGAACAGCCTACCTAGCAACTAATGAAAAACTGTTTTTT,CASSGTAYLATNEKLFF